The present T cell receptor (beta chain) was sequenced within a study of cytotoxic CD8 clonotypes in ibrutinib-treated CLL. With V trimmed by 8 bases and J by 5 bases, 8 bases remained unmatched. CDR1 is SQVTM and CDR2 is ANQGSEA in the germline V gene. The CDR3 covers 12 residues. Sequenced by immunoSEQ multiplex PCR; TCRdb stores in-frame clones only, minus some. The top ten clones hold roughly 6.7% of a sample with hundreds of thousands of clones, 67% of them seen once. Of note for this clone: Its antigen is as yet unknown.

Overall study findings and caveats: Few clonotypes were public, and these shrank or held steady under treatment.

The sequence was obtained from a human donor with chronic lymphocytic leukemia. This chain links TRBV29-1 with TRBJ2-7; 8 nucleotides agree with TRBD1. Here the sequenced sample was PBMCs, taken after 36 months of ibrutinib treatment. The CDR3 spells CSTRTGRDEQYF. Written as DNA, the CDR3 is TGCAGCACCCGGACAGGGCGTGACGAGCAGTACTTC.